The 18 T cell receptor beta chains given below trace back to one sample, sequenced in a study of T cell responses to AZD1222 COVID-19 vaccine. The protocol was immunoSEQ multiplex PCR, while the TCRdb copy is restricted to in-frame clones and leaves out a portion. This sample has approximately 170,000 clones; about 91% occur once, and the top ten carry under 5%. The sequencing here drew on peripheral blood, taken on day 0 of AZD1222 vaccination. The receptors derive from an adult in good health.

This chain joins TRBV28 and TRBJ1-5; D is possibly TRBD1 (6 bases). The CDR3 is made up of 14 amino acids. Deletions cut 6 bases from V and 5 bases from J, with 14 bases between. Germline V CDR1 and CDR2: MDHEN, SYDVKM. CDR3 loop: CASRTGIGDQPQHF. In nucleotides, the CDR3 is TGTGCCAGCAGGACAGGAATAGGTGATCAGCCCCAGCATTTT.

The chain employs TRBV2 and TRBJ1-3; 10 nucleotides line up with TRBD1. V was pared by 6 bases and J by 2 bases, with 7 bases of the junction left unmatched. Germline loops: CDR1 SNHLY, CDR2 FYNNEI. The CDR3 has 16 amino acids. The CDR3 sequence: CASRFDRGLAGNTIYF. As DNA, the CDR3 is TGTGCCAGCAGATTTGACAGGGGGCTTGCTGGAAACACCATATATTTT.

The V gene is TRBV28, the J gene TRBJ2-5, with a possible D match to TRBD2 (6 bases). CDR3 length equals 16 residues. V lost 2 bases and J lost 1, with 14 bases in between. Germline lookup yields CDR1 MDHEN and CDR2 SYDVKM. The DNA of the CDR3 is TGTGCCAGCAGTTTAAGGGTTGGGGGGAGCCAAGAGACCCAGTACTTC. Its translation: CASSLRVGGSQETQYF. Combining the CDR3 with reference TRBV28 and TRBJ2-5 gives the whole variable domain DVKVTQSSRYLVKRTGEKVFLECVQDMDHENMFWYRQDPGLGLRLIYFSYDVKMKEKGDIPEGYSVSREKKERFSLILESASTNQTSMYLCASSLRVGGSQETQYFGPGTRLLVL.

This clone was seen only once. V usage is TRBV19 and J usage is TRBJ1-3; D gene uncertain. V was pared by 6 bases and J by 1 base, with 7 bases between. Germline V gene sequence: CDR1 LNHDA, CDR2 SQIVND (reference sequence). The CDR3 loop spans 13 amino acids. CDR3 DNA: TGTGCCAGTAGACCGTGGTCTGGAAACACCATATATTTT. Amino acids: CASRPWSGNTIYF.

V usage is TRBV27 and J usage is TRBJ2-7; D possibly corresponds to TRBD1 (6 bases). The V end lost 6 bases, the J end lost 3 bases, and 9 bases lay between the germline ends. Germline V gene sequence: CDR1 MNHEY, CDR2 SMNVEV (reference sequence). The CDR3 runs to 12 residues. This CDR3 is CASSLTGYEQYF. The CDR3, as DNA: TGTGCCAGCAGCCTGACAGGCTACGAGCAGTACTTC.

The V gene is TRBV3-1 (or the pseudogene TRBV3-2), the J gene TRBJ1-6; 8 bases match TRBD1. V dropped 6 bases and J dropped 10; count of bases not matched to a gene: 8. The CDR3 has 14 residues. The germline V gene has CDR1 LGHDT and CDR2 YNNKEL (reference sequence). The CDR3 DNA sequence: TGTGCCAGCAGTCTAGGACAGGGTGTATCACCCCTCCACTTT. Protein product: CASSLGQGVSPLHF.

The rearrangement uses TRBV28 and TRBJ2-7; unclear D gene. The CDR3 contains 16 residues. Between the trimmed V and J ends, which lost 6 bases and 0 bases, there was a span of 18 bases. Germline V gene data show CDR1 as MDHEN and CDR2 as SYDVKM. CDR3 sequence: CASRPPGSLTSYEQYF. CDR3 nucleotide sequence: TGTGCCAGCAGACCTCCCGGGTCCCTTACCTCCTACGAGCAGTACTTC.

The chain combines TRBV10-1 with TRBJ2-7; D ambiguous. CDR1 WNHNN and CDR2 SYGVQD come from the germline V gene (reference sequence). The CDR3 length is 13 residues. V was clipped by 3 bases and J by 6 bases, with 12 bases between them. The CDR3 bases are TGCGCCAGCAGTGATAGCACGCTAGGCGAGCAGTACTTC. Amino acids: CASSDSTLGEQYF.

The chain carries TRBV11-1 and TRBJ1-1; D is undetermined. Per germline, CDR1 SGHAT and CDR2 FQDESV (reference sequence). Trimming removed 5 bases at V and 5 bases at J, with 15 bases between. The CDR3 is 14 residues long. CDR3 protein: CASSVSREWTEAFF. CDR3 bases: TGTGCCAGCAGCGTATCGCGGGAATGGACTGAAGCTTTCTTT. The variable domain in full, completed from reference TRBV11-1 and TRBJ1-1, reads EAEVAQSPRYKITEKSQAVAFWCDPISGHATLYWYRQILGQGPELLVQFQDESVVDDSQLPKDRFSAERLKGVDSTLKIQPAELGDSAMYLCASSVSREWTEAFFGQGTRLTVV.

The chain is built from TRBV3-1 (or the pseudogene TRBV3-2) and TRBJ1-3, with D perhaps matching TRBD1 (6 bases). Germline assignment: CDR1 LGHDT and CDR2 YNNKEL (reference sequence). The CDR3 runs 16 residues. With 5 bases removed from V and 0 bases from J, the gap between germline ends came to 14 bases. DNA of the CDR3: TGTGCCAGCAGCATCAAAAGGGGGGGCTCTGGAAACACCATATATTTT. Translating gives CASSIKRGGSGNTIYF.

This rearrangement joins TRBV28 to TRBJ2-7; D perhaps matches TRBD1 (5 bases). The V and J ends lost 3 bases and 5 bases respectively, with 8 bases between them. Germline values: CDR1 MDHEN, CDR2 SYDVKM. The CDR3 has 12 amino acids. The chain's CDR3 is CASSFVGDEQYF. For the CDR3, the DNA is TGTGCCAGCAGTTTCGTAGGGGACGAGCAGTACTTC.

Worth noting for this clone: Other DNA sequences within the sample encode an identical CDR3. The CDR3 is CAISEGAETQYF. In DNA form, the CDR3 reads TGTGCCATCAGTGAAGGGGCCGAGACCCAGTACTTC. The genes are TRBV10-3 and TRBJ2-5; tentatively, D is TRBD1 (5 bases). The germline CDR1 and CDR2 sequences are ENHRY and SYGVKD. The CDR3 is made up of 12 amino acids. The germline V and J ends were trimmed by 3 bases and 5 bases, with 7 bases remaining between them.

The V call is TRBV19, the J call TRBJ1-1, with D hard to call. Per germline, CDR1 LNHDA and CDR2 SQIVND (reference sequence). CDR3 size: 13 residues. V dropped 2 bases and J dropped 3 bases, with 7 bases sitting between them. The CDR3 DNA follows: TGTGCCAGTAGTATAACCAGTTACACTGAAGCTTTCTTT. Its protein is CASSITSYTEAFF. The full variable domain, its missing parts supplied by reference TRBV19 and TRBJ1-1, is DGGITQSPKYLFRKEGQNVTLSCEQNLNHDAMYWYRQDPGQGLRLIYYSQIVNDFQKGDIAEGYSVSREKKESFPLTVTSAQKNPTAFYLCASSITSYTEAFFGQGTRLTVV.

The chain combines TRBV6-5 with TRBJ2-1; 9 nucleotides align to TRBD2. CDR3 length equals 15 residues. V was pared by 3 bases and J by 0 bases, with 0 bases of the junction left unmatched. Per germline, CDR1 MNHEY and CDR2 SVGAGI. CDR3 in DNA: TGTGCCAGCAGTTATAGCGGGAGCTCCTACAATGAGCAGTTCTTC. It encodes CASSYSGSSYNEQFF.

The chain carries TRBV5-1 and TRBJ2-1; D unclear. V was shortened by 2 bases and J by 7 bases, with 16 bases between the two germline ends. The CDR3 sequence is 15 residues long. Germline V gene sequence: CDR1 SGHRS, CDR2 YFSETQ. CDR3 DNA sequence: TGCGCCAGCAGCTTTGATACCCCCGGTGGGAATGAGCAGTTCTTC. Translated: CASSFDTPGGNEQFF.

The chain is built from TRBV28 and TRBJ1-1; 8 nucleotides agree with TRBD1. The CDR3 contains 15 residues. CDR1 is MDHEN, CDR2 SYDVKM, per germline. The trim removed 5 bases at V and 5 bases at J, leaving 10 bases unmatched. CDR3 nucleotide sequence: TGTGCCAGCAGTGATTCCGGGACAGGCTATACTGAAGCTTTCTTT. As protein: CASSDSGTGYTEAFF.

V usage is TRBV28 and J usage is TRBJ1-2; D gene ambiguous. This CDR3 contains 14 residues. Germline V gene lookup returns CDR1 MDHEN and CDR2 SYDVKM. V was pared by 2 bases and J by 4 bases, with 11 bases between. The CDR3 here is CASSLGPPSYGYTF. Written as DNA, the CDR3 is TGTGCCAGCAGTTTAGGGCCTCCTAGCTATGGCTACACCTTC.

V gene TRBV19 combines with J gene TRBJ1-6; 7 bases match TRBD1. J gave up 7 bases and V 8 bases, and 14 bases lay outside the gene matches. Germline values: CDR1 LNHDA, CDR2 SQIVND (reference sequence). CDR3 length: 16 residues. The CDR3 bases are TGTGCCAGTCAACCACTCGACAGGGTGGACAATTCACCCCTCCACTTT. This codes for CASQPLDRVDNSPLHF.